Included here is one T cell receptor (beta chain) sequence, with context. Its target is unknown. A read error may account for a junction end that differs from germline. TCRdb re-derived calls from the reads in MiXCR, one entry per CDR3 protein. The data contain roughly 990,000 distinct CDR3 sequences, roughly 31% of them singletons. The CDR3 runs to 11 residues. The source of the sample is a study of T cell repertoires in cytomegalovirus infection. Study overall: Public TCR beta signature analysis indicated the presence of both CMV infection and matching HLA type. Study-wide points: Cumulated frequencies of public TCR beta families served to identify carriers of CMV plus the relevant HLA.

Sequencing used cultured CD8+ T cells from PBMCs, obtained from culture after CMV antigen stimulation. The chain has TRBV12-3 or TRBV12-4 and TRBJ1-2; 7 bases map to TRBD1. This TCR came from a human donor in good health (CMV status not recorded). Some clones in this sample may be carry-over from other donors' samples. In DNA form, the CDR3 reads TGTGCCAGCAGTTTCCAGGGGGTTGGATCTTTC. It is translated as CASSFQGVGSF.